The sequence of this T cell receptor beta chain was determined in a study of vaccination and CD4 T cells after COVID-19. Study-wide background: The control cultures got either a CEFX pool, an HIV-1 Nef pool, or no peptide at all.

Stated treatment: approximately nine-day PBMC culture with coronavirus spike peptide pools or control peptides (ViraFEST assay). Culture of under 2.5 million PBMCs per well took place with approximately 9 IU/ml IL-2 and roughly 9.8 ug/ml peptide pools. Trimming at V came to 2 bases and at J to 0 bases, leaving 7 bases not matched to a gene. The CDR3 length is 18 residues. CDR1 and CDR2 from the germline V gene are MDHEN and SYDVKM. Turning to this clonotype: The antigen is undetermined.

CD4+ T cells that had been cultured provided DNA sequenced with the Oncomine TCR Beta short-read assay. CD4+ T cells were cultured, and genomic DNA was extracted from them. TCRdb redid the calling of the PCR reads with MiXCR, one entry per CDR3 protein. The table shows 15,000 to 17,000 distinct CDR3 sequences, with approximately 73% occurring only once. The specimen sequenced was CD4+ T cells from blood, cultured in vitro. The TCR comes from a human donor who had recovered from COVID-19. The chain is built from TRBV28 and TRBJ2-3, with 11 bases that match TRBD2. CDR3 residues: CASSLDRRTSGSTDTQYF. CDR3 sequence (DNA): TGTGCCAGCAGTTTAGATCGTCGGACTAGCGGGAGCACAGATACGCAGTATTTT.